This T cell receptor (beta chain) was sequenced during a study of blood T cell repertoires in COVID-19. Study at large: From the United States, Italy and Spain came samples of acute and convalescent COVID-19. T cells, B-cell-depleted T cells, or PBMCs supplied cDNA or gDNA.

The CDR3 contains 14 residues. The germline CDR1 and CDR2 sequences are MNHEY and SVGAGI. After removal of 0 bases from V and 2 bases from J, the junction contained 0 bases not matched to a gene. Per the original data handling: Estimation of nucleated cell counts was performed using reference gene primer amplification. TCRdb keeps only in-frame clones here, not all; method: immunoSEQ multiplex PCR. D and trimming come from the DNA, and the V and J calls and clone size come from that table. The repertoire consists of some 200,000 clones, with nearly 90% occurring once and the leading ten covering 20% to 25%.

This TCR came from a man between 60 and 75 years old with active or convalescent COVID-19. Material for sequencing was peripheral blood. The rearrangement links TRBV6-5 to TRBJ1-2; TRBD1 agrees at 7 bases. CDR3 nucleotide sequence: TGTGCCAGCAGTTACTCGACAGGGAACTATGGCTACACCTTC. It translates to CASSYSTGNYGYTF.